These 11 T cell receptor beta chains came from one sample sequenced in a study of blood T cell repertoires in COVID-19. This table comes from immunoSEQ multiplex PCR, and its TCRdb copy is limited to in-frame clones, with some not included. Among around 290,000 clones listed, approximately 86% were seen once. The sequencing input was peripheral blood. These TCRs come from a woman between 65 and 79 years old with COVID-19, enrolled during active disease.

The chain combines TRBV10-2 with TRBJ2-5, with D possibly TRBD2 on 5 matching bases. V was pared by 0 bases and J by 3 bases, with 5 bases between. CDR1 and CDR2 from the germline V gene are WSHSY and SAAADI. The CDR3 runs to 13 residues. The CDR3 DNA follows: TGCGCCAGCAGTGAGTCACTAGAAGAGACCCAGTACTTC. The encoded protein is CASSESLEETQYF.

The V call is TRBV28, the J call TRBJ1-5; TRBD1 is a possible D gene (5 bases). Germline V CDR1 and CDR2: MDHEN, SYDVKM. This CDR3 is built from 16 residues. The V gene lost 6 bases and the J gene lost 1 base, with 16 bases spanning the gap. The CDR3 spells CASRRPREGSNQPQHF. As DNA, the CDR3 is TGTGCCAGCAGGAGACCCAGGGAAGGGAGCAATCAGCCCCAGCATTTT.

The CDR3 DNA reads TGTGCCAGCAGTACAGGGGCGACTAGCAATCAGCCCCAGCATTTT. It translates to CASSTGATSNQPQHF. The V gene is TRBV6-5, the J gene TRBJ1-5; 7 bases map to TRBD1. The CDR3 loop spans 15 amino acids. V lost 5 bases, J lost 0 bases, and 4 bases stayed unmatched. The germline V gene has CDR1 MNHEY and CDR2 SVGAGI.

V gene TRBV24-1 combines with J gene TRBJ2-3; D is undetermined. Per germline, CDR1 KGHDR and CDR2 SFDVKD. This CDR3 has 15 amino acids. Trimming shortened V by 3 bases and J by 1 base, and 10 bases separated the two germline ends. The CDR3: CATSDRSYRTDTQYF. CDR3 sequence (DNA): TGTGCCACCAGTGATCGGAGTTACCGCACAGATACGCAGTATTTT.

This clone came up once. The chain couples TRBV11-2 to TRBJ2-7; TRBD2 aligns across 13 bases. V was pared by 3 bases and J by 1 base, with 0 bases of the junction left unmatched. The germline V gene encodes CDR1 SGHAT and CDR2 FQNNGV. The CDR3 runs 15 residues. The DNA of the CDR3 is TGTGCCAGCAGCTTGGGACTAGCGGGGTCCTACGAGCAGTACTTC. It yields the protein CASSLGLAGSYEQYF.

In its sample, this clone was seen a few times. The rearrangement joins TRBV2 to TRBJ1-6, with 7 positions matching TRBD1. CDR3 length: 13 residues. With 6 bases clipped from V and 7 bases from J, the junction kept 3 bases outside the gene matches. CDR1 SNHLY and CDR2 FYNNEI come from the germline V gene. The CDR3 loop is CASRRGPNSPLHF. In DNA, the CDR3 is TGTGCCAGCAGAAGGGGGCCAAATTCACCCCTCCACTTT.

CDR3 sequence reads: CASSYSGSTQETQYF. CDR3 nucleotide sequence: TGTGCCAGCAGTTACAGCGGGTCCACACAAGAGACCCAGTACTTC. The chain is built from TRBV2 and TRBJ2-5, with D perhaps TRBD2 (6 bases). Germline V gene sequence: CDR1 SNHLY, CDR2 FYNNEI. The ends were cut back, 5 bases at V and 2 bases at J, with 15 bases in the middle. This CDR3 region has 15 residues.

Comments on this clone: Other nucleotide sequences from this sample produce the same CDR3. The V and J genes are TRBV5-4 and TRBJ1-2; D is uncertain. Germline V lookup: CDR1 SGHNT, CDR2 YYREEE (reference sequence). The CDR3 runs 12 residues. V lost 2 bases to trimming and J lost 4 bases, with 6 bases between them. CDR3 nucleotide sequence: TGTGCCAGCAGCTTCGACACCTATGGCTACACCTTC. It codes for CASSFDTYGYTF.

This clone was seen a few times. This chain links TRBV5-6 with TRBJ2-5, with 15 bases lining up with TRBD2. This CDR3 has 15 amino acids. V dropped 4 bases and J dropped 3; count of bases not matched to a gene: 1. In germline, CDR1 is SGHDT, CDR2 YYEEEE. CDR3 residues: CASSRTSGGEETQYF. The CDR3 nucleotides read TGTGCCAGCAGCCGGACTAGCGGGGGGGAAGAGACCCAGTACTTC.

V gene TRBV7-9 combines with J gene TRBJ1-3; tentatively, D is TRBD1 (5 bases). The length of the CDR3 is 14 residues. Per germline, CDR1 SEHNR and CDR2 FQNEAQ (reference sequence). V lost 5 bases and J 0 bases, leaving 8 bases between the germline ends. CDR3 DNA: TGTGCCAGCAGCCAGACAGTCTCTGGAAACACCATATATTTT. Its protein is CASSQTVSGNTIYF.

This clone has just one count. This chain joins TRBV19 and TRBJ2-7; 9 bases align to TRBD1. The CDR3 is 15 amino acids. Germline CDR1 LNHDA, CDR2 SQIVND (reference sequence). V shed 3 bases and J 4 bases; nucleotides not matched to a gene: 7. The CDR3 sequence: CASSMTGGILYEQYF. The DNA of the CDR3 is TGTGCCAGTAGTATGACAGGGGGAATCCTTTACGAGCAGTACTTC.